The present T cell receptor (beta chain) was sequenced within a study of OX40 agonist ivuxolimab in advanced cancers. About the research overall: The drug used for patients, ivuxolimab, was an agonistic anti-OX40 (CD134) antibody. A mean age of 60 years, range about 23 to 90, was recorded, and approximately 79% were male. Study-level results: No antigen was identified for the clonally expanded peripheral T cells.

About this clone: The antigen is not known.

Sequencing was performed with immunoSEQ multiplex PCR; in TCRdb, only in-frame clones are kept and a portion is missing. The sample contains 57,000 or so clones, 70% to 90% of which appear only once. The V gene's germline CDR1 is PRHDT and CDR2 FYEKMQ (reference sequence). This CDR3 has 12 amino acids. Trimming pared 1 base from V and 3 bases from J, leaving 4 bases between. Source: CD4+ or CD8+ T cells sorted from blood, taken in a trial of the OX40 agonist ivuxolimab. The TCR sequence derives from an adult with an advanced solid tumor such as melanoma, head and neck, liver or kidney cancer. The rearrangement joins TRBV13 to TRBJ2-7; D is ambiguous. The CDR3 reads CASSLAGYEQYF. DNA of the CDR3: TGTGCCAGCAGCTTAGCAGGCTACGAGCAGTACTTC. Supplemented by reference TRBV13 and TRBJ2-7, the full variable domain reads AAGVIQSPRHLIKEKRETATLKCYPIPRHDTVYWYQQGPGQDPQFLISFYEKMQSDKGSIPDRFSAQQFSDYHSELNMSSLELGDSALYFCASSLAGYEQYFGPGTRLTVT.